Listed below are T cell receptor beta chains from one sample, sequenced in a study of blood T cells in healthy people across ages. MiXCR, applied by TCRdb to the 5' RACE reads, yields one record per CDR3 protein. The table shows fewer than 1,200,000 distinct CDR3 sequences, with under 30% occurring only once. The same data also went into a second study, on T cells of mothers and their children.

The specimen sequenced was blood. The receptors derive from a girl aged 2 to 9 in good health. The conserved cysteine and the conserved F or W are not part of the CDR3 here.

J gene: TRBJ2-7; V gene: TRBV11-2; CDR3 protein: ASSLGGYNNYEQY
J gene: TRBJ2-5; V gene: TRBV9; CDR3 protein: ASSVDPGTQY
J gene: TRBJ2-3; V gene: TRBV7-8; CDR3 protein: ASSLRDRLDTQY
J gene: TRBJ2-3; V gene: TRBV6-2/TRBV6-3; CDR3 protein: ASSYLEMTDTQY
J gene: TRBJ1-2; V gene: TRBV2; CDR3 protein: ASNEPTYGYT
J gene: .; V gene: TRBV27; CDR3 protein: ASSLRGALNEQF
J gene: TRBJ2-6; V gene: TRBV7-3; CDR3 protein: ASSLIHSGANVLT
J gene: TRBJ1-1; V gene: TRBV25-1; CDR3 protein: ASSGQGLNTEAF
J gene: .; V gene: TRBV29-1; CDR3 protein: SVVLAGTYEQY
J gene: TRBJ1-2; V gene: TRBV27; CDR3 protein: ASSWDATYGYT
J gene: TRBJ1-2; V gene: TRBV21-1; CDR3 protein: ASSGRDPPRAYGYT